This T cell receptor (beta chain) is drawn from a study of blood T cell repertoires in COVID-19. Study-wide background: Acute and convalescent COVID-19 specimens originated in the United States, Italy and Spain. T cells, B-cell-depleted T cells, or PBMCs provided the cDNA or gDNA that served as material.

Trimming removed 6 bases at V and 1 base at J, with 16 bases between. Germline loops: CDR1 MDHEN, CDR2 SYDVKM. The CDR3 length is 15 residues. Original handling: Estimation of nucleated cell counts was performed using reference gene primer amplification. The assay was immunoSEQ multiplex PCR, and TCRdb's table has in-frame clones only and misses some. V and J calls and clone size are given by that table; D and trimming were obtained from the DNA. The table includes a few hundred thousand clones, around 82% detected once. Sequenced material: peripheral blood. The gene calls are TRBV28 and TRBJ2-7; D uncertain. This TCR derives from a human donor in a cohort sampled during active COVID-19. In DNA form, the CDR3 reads TGTGCCAGCAGCGGGTGGTCCCCCTCTTCCTACGAGCAGTACTTC. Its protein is CASSGWSPSSYEQYF.